This TCR beta chain derives from a study of blood T cell repertoires in COVID-19. TCRdb keeps only in-frame clones here, not all; method: immunoSEQ multiplex PCR. The data contain about 100,000 clones, approximately 90% of them singletons. Germline V CDR1 and CDR2: LGHNT, FRNRAP. Trimming cost V 4 bases and J 0 bases, with 9 bases left between them. The CDR3 runs to 15 residues. The sequence came from a man aged 45-60 years with acute or convalescent COVID-19. Sequencing used peripheral blood. The rearrangement links TRBV12-5 to TRBJ2-2; weak D call: TRBD1 (6 bases). The CDR3 region is CASGWGHSNTGELFF. In DNA, the CDR3 is TGTGCTAGTGGTTGGGGACACTCGAACACCGGGGAGCTGTTTTTT.